The table lists the clone carrying this T cell receptor beta chain with many counts. The data stem from a study of T cells in Graves' hyperthyroidism and ophthalmopathy. If no ophthalmopathy progression occurred within 18 months, Graves' hyperthyroidism was stable. Amplification yielded TCR beta CDR3 regions, with RNA transcripts as the source. HTBI primers drove first-round RT-PCR of the TCR CDR3. TCRdb redid the calling of the multiplex PCR reads with MiXCR, one entry per CDR3 protein. The sample shows 540,000 or so distinct CDR3 sequences, less than 20% of them seen only once. This clonotype was sampled from a woman between 25 and 40 years old with Graves' hyperthyroidism. The sample was blood.

The CDR3 loop reads CASSPRLAEDNEQFF. The CDR3 DNA is TGTGCCAGCTCACCACGACTAGCGGAAGACAATGAGCAGTTCTTC. The V call is TRBV18, the J call TRBJ2-1; 9 bases map to TRBD2. Unmatched junction bases numbered 3, after V lost 1 base and J lost 5 bases. The germline CDR1 and CDR2 sequences are KGHSH and LQKENI. This CDR3 is built from 15 residues.